Each of the 20 T cell receptor beta chains below was sequenced from the same sample in a study of tumor-infiltrating lymphocytes in primary liver carcinoma. The authors took blood RNA from unsorted whole blood and also extracted germline DNA. Total RNA (around 500 ng) served as template for TCR beta cDNA synthesis primed by a constant-region primer. Amplification in three nested multiplex PCR rounds with slightly modified ARM-PCR gave rise to TCR beta libraries. Forward primers for TRBV1-TRBV30 and a C-beta reverse primer served the first two PCR rounds, at about 11 cycles each. MiXCR, applied by TCRdb to the multiplex PCR reads, yields one record per CDR3 protein. The table records 310,000 or so distinct CDR3 sequences, more than 55% of them present only once. Sequencing was done on a sample of peripheral blood. The receptors here all came from a woman in her twenties or thirties with primary liver carcinoma and hepatitis B virus infection.

The chain recombines TRBV10-2 with TRBJ2-7, with TRBD2 matching 7 bases. This CDR3 has 15 residues. After removal of 5 bases from V and 5 bases from J, the junction contained 12 bases not matched to a gene. Germline CDR1 is WSHSY and CDR2 is SAAADI. The CDR3 reads CASSRLAKGGDEQYF. DNA of the CDR3: TGCGCCAGCAGTCGACTAGCAAAGGGCGGGGACGAGCAGTACTTC.

This clonotype has a single count. One base away lies a much larger clone, so this may be a sequencing read error. The V and J genes are TRBV12-5 and TRBJ2-5; tentatively, D is TRBD2 (5 bases). The CDR3 is made up of 9 amino acids. Germline loops: CDR1 LGHNT, CDR2 FRNRAP. The CDR3 protein is CTSLETQYF. CDR3 nucleotides: TGTACTAGTTTGGAGACCCAGTACTTC. The full variable domain, completed using reference TRBV12-5 and TRBJ2-5, is DARVTQTPRHKVTEMGQEVTMRCQPILGHNTVFWYRQTMMQGLELLAYFRNRAPLDDSGMPKDRFSAEMPDATLATLKIQPSEPRDSAVYFCTSLETQYFGPGTRLLVL.

Of note for this clonotype: Given a much more abundant clone one base away, this may be a read error. J is TRBJ1-1 and V is TRBV12-3 or TRBV12-4, with D hard to call. The CDR3 spans 14 residues. DNA for the CDR3: TGTGTCAGCAGTTTCGGTCTGGGGAACACTGAAGCTTTCTTT. Its translation: CVSSFGLGNTEAFF.

This clonotype was detected many times. The chain links TRBV29-1 to TRBJ1-3; D not resolved. V shed 6 bases and J shed 4 bases, with 10 bases lying between them. Germline lookup yields CDR1 SQVTM and CDR2 ANQGSEA. The CDR3 is 12 amino acids. The CDR3 reads CSVLGYGNTIYF. CDR3 nucleotide sequence: TGCAGCGTGCTTGGGTACGGAAACACCATATATTTT.

About this clonotype: At one boundary the junction diverges from the germline segment, which might be a read error. This chain connects TRBV30 to TRBJ2-6; D may be TRBD2 (6 bases). Germline V gene data show CDR1 as GTSNPN and CDR2 as SVGIG (reference sequence). CDR3 length equals 16 residues. The CDR3 spells CARSAKDYSGANVLTF. The CDR3 DNA reads TGTGCCCGGAGTGCCAAGGACTACTCTGGGGCCAACGTCCTGACTTTC.

The chain couples TRBV7-8 to TRBJ2-7, with 11 bases that match TRBD2. Germline V gene lookup returns CDR1 SGHVS and CDR2 FQNEAQ. There are 15 residues in the CDR3. V trimming: 5 bases; J trimming: 3 bases; junction bases outside the gene matches: 6. Written as DNA, the CDR3 is TGTGCCAGCAGCCGCTCGGGACTAGCGGACTACGAGCAGTACTTC. It translates to CASSRSGLADYEQYF.

In regard to this clonotype: It may be a read error: a sequence one base away is much more abundant. The chain is built from TRBV14 and TRBJ2-5; 8 bases are a match to TRBD2. The V segment lost 4 bases and the J segment 7 bases; nucleotides outside the gene matches: 8. Germline CDR1 SGHDN, CDR2 FVKESK. This CDR3 has 14 amino acids. CDR3 sequence reads: CASSRRGGTRTQYF. As DNA, the CDR3 is TGTGCCAGCAGCCGCCGGGGGGGGACACGGACCCAGTACTTC.

The chain joins TRBV6-5 to TRBJ2-5; the D is unclear. V was cut by 4 bases and J by 5 bases, with 17 bases left in between. CDR1 and CDR2 from the germline V gene are MNHEY and SVGAGI. This CDR3 spans 15 amino acids. CDR3 residues: CASSSEDTSLETQYF. CDR3 in DNA: TGTGCCAGCAGTTCAGAAGACACATCTCTGGAGACCCAGTACTTC.

As concerns this clonotype: One end of the junction fails to match germline, which may point to a read error. The V call is TRBV10-2, the J call TRBJ2-7; no clear D. CDR1 is WSHSY and CDR2 is SAAADI in the germline V gene. There are 13 residues in the CDR3. The CDR3 loop reads CASSDPDRYKQYF. The DNA of the CDR3 is TGCGCCAGCAGTGACCCAGACCGCTACAAGCAGTACTTC.

This clonotype was recorded a few times. The V and J genes are TRBV5-4 and TRBJ2-2; D perhaps matches TRBD2 (5 bases). V dropped 4 bases and J dropped 8 bases, with 18 bases sitting between them. The germline CDR1 and CDR2 sequences are SGHNT and YYREEE (reference sequence). The CDR3 is made up of 15 amino acids. CDR3 DNA: TGTGCCAGCAGCGGGCGGTCTAGCCCAGGAGGGGAGCTGTTTTTT. It translates to CASSGRSSPGGELFF. Filled out from reference TRBV5-4 and TRBJ2-2, the complete variable domain reads ETGVTQSPTHLIKTRGQQVTLRCSSQSGHNTVSWYQQALGQGPQFIFQYYREEENGRGNFPPRFSGLQFPNYSSELNVNALELDDSALYLCASSGRSSPGGELFFGEGSRLTVL.

Ten or more counts support this clonotype. V usage is TRBV4-1 and J usage is TRBJ1-1; TRBD1 matches at 7 bases. CDR3 length equals 14 residues. Trimming at V came to 3 bases and at J to 6 bases, leaving 7 bases not matched to a gene. CDR1 is MGHRA, CDR2 YSYEKL, per germline. The CDR3: CASSHRQGGSEAFF. The CDR3 DNA reads TGCGCCAGCAGCCATCGACAGGGCGGATCTGAAGCTTTCTTT.

The J gene is TRBJ2-7, the V gene TRBV7-9; the D is unclear. This CDR3 has 13 residues. The V gene's germline CDR1 is SEHNR and CDR2 FQNEAQ (reference sequence). Trimming left V 4 bases short and J 3 bases short, with 10 bases between. The CDR3 region is CASSSQQSYEQYF. The CDR3 nucleotides are TGTGCCAGCAGCTCACAACAAAGCTACGAGCAGTACTTC.

This sequence joins TRBV9 and TRBJ2-7; no clear D. The V gene lost 0 bases and the J gene lost 6 bases, with 13 bases spanning the gap. CDR3 length: 14 residues. The germline CDR1 and CDR2 sequences are SGDLS and YYNGEE. The CDR3: CASSVGLHPGEQYF. CDR3 coding DNA: TGTGCCAGCAGCGTAGGCCTGCACCCGGGCGAGCAGTACTTC.

The chain combines TRBV14 with TRBJ2-1, with 11 nucleotides matching TRBD2. J was trimmed by 9 bases and V by 1 base; bases with no gene match: 5. This CDR3 is 15 amino acids long. Germline-derived CDR1 and CDR2 are SGHDN and FVKESK. The CDR3 bases are TGTGCCAGCAGCCAAGGTAGCGGGAGGGCGCCTGAGCAGTTCTTC. Amino acid sequence: CASSQGSGRAPEQFF.

J is TRBJ1-5 and V is TRBV21-1; TRBD1, as called in the table, went unchecked against the DNA. TRBV21-1 is a documented pseudogene. The CDR3 has 18 residues. The CDR3 DNA follows: TGTGCCAGCAGCTCGCCCGGGACAGGGGGCTTCAGCAATCAGCCCCAGCATTTT. Translating it yields CASSSPGTGGFSNQPQHF.

Ten or more counts support this clonotype. V is TRBV12-3 or TRBV12-4 and J is TRBJ2-6; D is unresolved. The CDR3 is 14 amino acids. V gave up 7 bases and J gave up 0 bases, with 7 bases separating them. The CDR3, as DNA: TGTGCCAGCACCGACCCCTCTGGGGCCAACGTCCTGACTTTC. Its translation: CASTDPSGANVLTF.

Many counts were recorded for this clonotype. V gene TRBV29-1 combines with J gene TRBJ2-1; 8 nucleotides match TRBD2. V was clipped by 6 bases and J by 12 bases; unmatched bases: 7. CDR3 size: 11 residues. Germline CDR1 is SQVTM and CDR2 is ANQGSEA. In DNA form, the CDR3 reads TGCAGCGTCGCTGGGACTAGTTTGCAGTTCTTC. It encodes CSVAGTSLQFF.

As for this clonotype: Because it lacks the conserved phenylalanine or tryptophan at the end, this CDR3 is likely a read error. The chain is built from TRBV12-3 or TRBV12-4 and TRBJ1-3; D not certain. The CDR3 consists of 13 residues. In DNA, the CDR3 is TGTGCCAGCAGTCGAGGTCACGGAAACACTATATATTCT. It is translated as CASSRGHGNTIYS.

About this clonotype: The CDR3 does not close with the conserved phenylalanine or tryptophan, likely indicating a read error. The chain carries TRBV11-1 and TRBJ1-5, with a weak D call TRBD1 (5 bases). The V end was cut by 5 bases, the J end by 8 bases, with 22 bases between. The length of the CDR3 is 16 residues. From germline, CDR1 is SGHAT and CDR2 FQDESV (reference sequence). The CDR3 spells CASSPRLFRGAKPQHY. CDR3 in DNA: TGTGCCAGCAGCCCCCGGTTGTTCCGGGGCGCGAAGCCCCAGCATTAT.

This clonotype occurred many times. V is TRBV12-3 or TRBV12-4 and J is TRBJ1-1, with no clear D. V was shortened by 8 bases and J by 3 bases, with 10 bases between the two germline ends. The length of the CDR3 is 12 residues. The CDR3 DNA reads TGTGCCAGCGGCTCAAGATACACTGAAGCTTTCTTT. Translating gives CASGSRYTEAFF.